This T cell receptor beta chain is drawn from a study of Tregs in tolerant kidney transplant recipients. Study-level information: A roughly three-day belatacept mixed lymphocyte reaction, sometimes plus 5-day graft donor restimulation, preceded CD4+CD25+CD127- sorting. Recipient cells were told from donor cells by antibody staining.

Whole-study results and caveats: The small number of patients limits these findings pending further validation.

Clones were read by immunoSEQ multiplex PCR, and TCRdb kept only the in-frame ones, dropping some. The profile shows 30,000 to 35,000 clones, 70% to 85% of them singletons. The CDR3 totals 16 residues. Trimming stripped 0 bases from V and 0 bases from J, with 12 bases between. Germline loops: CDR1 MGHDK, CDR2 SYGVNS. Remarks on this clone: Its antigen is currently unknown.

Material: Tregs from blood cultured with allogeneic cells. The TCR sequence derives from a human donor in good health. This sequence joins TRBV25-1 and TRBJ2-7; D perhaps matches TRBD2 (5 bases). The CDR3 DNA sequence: TGTGCCAGCAGTGAATATCTGCTGGCGGGCTCCTACGAGCAGTACTTC. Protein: CASSEYLLAGSYEQYF.